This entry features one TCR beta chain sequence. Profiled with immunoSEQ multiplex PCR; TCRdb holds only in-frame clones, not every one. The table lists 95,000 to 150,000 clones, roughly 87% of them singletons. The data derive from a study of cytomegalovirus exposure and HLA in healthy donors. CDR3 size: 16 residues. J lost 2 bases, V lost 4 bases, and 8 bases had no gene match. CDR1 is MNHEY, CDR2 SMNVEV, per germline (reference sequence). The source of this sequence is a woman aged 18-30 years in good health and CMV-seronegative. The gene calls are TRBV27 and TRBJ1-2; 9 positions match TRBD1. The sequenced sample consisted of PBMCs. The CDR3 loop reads CASSSRDRATNYGYTF. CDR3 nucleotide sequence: TGTGCCAGCAGTTCCCGGGACAGGGCCACAAACTATGGCTACACCTTC.